The present entry profiles one T cell receptor beta chain with its context. The antigen is not known. The ends were cut back, 5 bases at V and 1 base at J, with 14 bases in the middle. CDR1 LNHDA and CDR2 SQIVND come from the germline V gene (reference sequence). The CDR3 spans 15 residues. This sample was taken from a study of cytomegalovirus exposure and HLA in healthy donors. Study details: In an earlier analysis, 95 million to 130 million unique TCR beta sequences were found from 150 million to 200 million T cells. Some 85 million unique TCRs, all from HLA-typed donors, were included in an early release of the data.

Study outcomes and limitations: Researchers reported that three CMV-associated chains were confirmed in vitro as CMV antigen-specific.

The PCR had 60 Vbeta and 13 Jbeta primers. The protocol was immunoSEQ multiplex PCR, while the TCRdb copy is restricted to in-frame clones and leaves out a portion. The sample consists of fewer than 200,000 clones, around 81% of them appearing once. The V gene is TRBV19, the J gene TRBJ1-2; no firm D call. The sample was PBMCs. The receptor comes from a woman between 45 and 60 years old in good health and CMV-seronegative. DNA of the CDR3: TGTGCCAGTAGTTACCCCGGGATTTTTAACTATGGCTACACCTTC. This encodes CASSYPGIFNYGYTF.